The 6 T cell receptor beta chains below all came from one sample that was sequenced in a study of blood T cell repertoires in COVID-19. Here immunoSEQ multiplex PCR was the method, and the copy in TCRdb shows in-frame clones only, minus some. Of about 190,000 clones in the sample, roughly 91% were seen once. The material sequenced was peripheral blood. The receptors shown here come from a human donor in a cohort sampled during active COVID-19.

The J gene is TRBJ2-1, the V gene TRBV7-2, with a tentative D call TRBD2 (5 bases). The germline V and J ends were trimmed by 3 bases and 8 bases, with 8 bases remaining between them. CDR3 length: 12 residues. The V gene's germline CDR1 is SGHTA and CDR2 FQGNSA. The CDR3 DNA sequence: TGTGCCAGCAGCTTTACGGAGGATGAGCAGTTCTTC. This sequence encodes CASSFTEDEQFF.

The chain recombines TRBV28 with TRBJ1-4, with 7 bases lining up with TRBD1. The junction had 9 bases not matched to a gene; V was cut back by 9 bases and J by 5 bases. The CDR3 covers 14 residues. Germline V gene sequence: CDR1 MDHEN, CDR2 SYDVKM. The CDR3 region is CASKGVQGNEKLFF. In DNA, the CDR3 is TGTGCCAGTAAAGGTGTACAGGGGAATGAAAAACTGTTTTTT.

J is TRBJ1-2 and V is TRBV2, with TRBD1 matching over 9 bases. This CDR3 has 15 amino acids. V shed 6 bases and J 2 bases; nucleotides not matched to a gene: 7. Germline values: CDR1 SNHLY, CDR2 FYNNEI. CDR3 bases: TGTGCCAGCAGGCCGGACAGGGGAAACAACTATGGCTACACCTTC. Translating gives CASRPDRGNNYGYTF.

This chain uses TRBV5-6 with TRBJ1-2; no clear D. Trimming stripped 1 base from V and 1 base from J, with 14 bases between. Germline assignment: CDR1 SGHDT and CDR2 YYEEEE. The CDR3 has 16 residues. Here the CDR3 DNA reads TGTGCCAGCAGCTTGATGAGTGCTATCTATAACTATGGCTACACCTTC. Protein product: CASSLMSAIYNYGYTF.

The CDR3 bases are TGCGCCAGCAGCCTCGACGGGACTGATTCACCCCTCCACTTT. Its protein product is CASSLDGTDSPLHF. This chain joins TRBV5-1 and TRBJ1-6; a possible D gene is TRBD1 (5 bases). Trimming left V 4 bases short and J 8 bases short, with 13 bases between. CDR1 and CDR2 (germline): SGHRS, YFSETQ. CDR3 size: 14 residues.

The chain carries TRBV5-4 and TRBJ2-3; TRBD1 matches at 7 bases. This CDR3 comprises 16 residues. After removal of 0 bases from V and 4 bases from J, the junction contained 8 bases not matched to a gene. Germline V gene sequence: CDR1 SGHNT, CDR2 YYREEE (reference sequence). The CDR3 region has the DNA TGTGCCAGCAGCTTGGCCGATAACAGGGGCGCAGATACGCAGTATTTT. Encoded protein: CASSLADNRGADTQYF.